What follows describes a single T cell receptor (beta chain). The CDR3 has 14 residues. The ends were cut back, 1 base at V and 6 bases at J, with 10 bases in the middle. Germline V CDR1 and CDR2: LGHNA, YSLEER. This specimen comes from a study of CD8 T cells in Susac syndrome. After extraction with the RNeasy kit, about 0.5 to 1 ug of the RNA was reverse transcribed using random hexamers. immunoSEQ multiplex PCR amplified TCR beta CDR3 across 54 Vbeta, 13 Jbeta. TCRdb recomputed calls from the immunoSEQ multiplex PCR reads with MiXCR, one row per CDR3 protein. The sample records fewer than 150,000 distinct CDR3 sequences, around 94% being singletons.

This receptor was identified in a human donor in good health. Sequencing was carried out using CD8+ T cells from PBMCs. This sequence joins TRBV4-3 and TRBJ2-1, with unresolved D. Here the CDR3 reads CASSQVLVSNEQFF. The CDR3, as DNA: TGCGCCAGCAGCCAAGTTTTGGTGAGCAATGAGCAGTTCTTC.